The 15 T cell receptor beta chains below come from one sample, sequenced in a study of cytomegalovirus exposure and HLA in healthy donors (dated by TCRdb to about 2017). Library generation was performed with the immunoSEQ multiplex PCR assay. The table comes from immuneACCESS by way of TCRdb, which keeps in-frame sequences with V and J called. Part of the clones is missing from these tables; in studies checked, under half for an unresolved V gene and the rest for unknown reasons. This sample is represented by roughly 250,000 clones; about 87% of them were singletons. Together, the top ten hold 2.6% of the sample. The sequenced sample consisted of PBMCs. The receptors shown here come from a man between 18 and 29 years old in good health and CMV-seronegative.

The rearrangement joins TRBV4-3 to TRBJ1-4, with no clear D. Between the trimmed V and J ends, which lost 0 bases and 5 bases, there was a span of 4 bases. The CDR3 is 13 amino acids. The germline V gene encodes CDR1 LGHNA and CDR2 YSLEER. CDR3 DNA: TGCGCCAGCAGCCAAGACAGGAATGAAAAACTGTTTTTT. This translates into CASSQDRNEKLFF.

This rearrangement joins TRBV5-1 to TRBJ2-1, with TRBD2 matching over 9 bases. The CDR3 covers 16 residues. V dropped 0 bases and J dropped 3; count of bases not matched to a gene: 4. In germline, CDR1 is SGHRS, CDR2 YFSETQ. The CDR3 coding sequence is TGCGCCAGCAGCTTGGAGATTAGCGGGGGCTACAATGAGCAGTTCTTC. Residues: CASSLEISGGYNEQFF. Full variable domain (remainder filled in from reference TRBV5-1 and TRBJ2-1): KAGVTQTPRYLIKTRGQQVTLSCSPISGHRSVSWYQQTPGQGLQFLFEYFSETQRNKGNFPGRFSGRQFSNSRSEMNVSTLELGDSALYLCASSLEISGGYNEQFFGPGTRLTVL.

This chain joins TRBV6-1 and TRBJ1-2, with D perhaps matching TRBD1 (6 bases). The CDR3 is 15 amino acids. Per the germline V gene, CDR1 is MNHNS and CDR2 is SASEGT. With 6 bases removed from V and 3 bases from J, the gap between germline ends came to 17 bases. The CDR3 loop reads CASSFLPGVDYGYTF. For the CDR3, the DNA is TGTGCCAGCAGCTTCTTACCAGGGGTGGACTATGGCTACACCTTC.

The chain employs TRBV18 and TRBJ1-6, with 7 bases identical to TRBD1. The CDR3 totals 15 residues. Germline V gives CDR1 KGHSH, CDR2 LQKENI. Trimming took 3 bases from V and 8 from J; bases not matched to a gene: 7. The CDR3 DNA follows: TGTGCCAGCTCACCCGGAACAGGGGCCGATTCACCCCTCCACTTT. Protein product: CASSPGTGADSPLHF.

This clone is a singleton in its sample. This rearrangement joins TRBV7-9 to TRBJ1-1, with D tentatively TRBD1 (5 bases). The CDR3 is 13 residues long. Trimming stripped 5 bases from V and 4 bases from J, with 11 bases between. Germline V gene lookup returns CDR1 SEHNR and CDR2 FQNEAQ (reference sequence). As DNA, the CDR3 is TGTGCCAGCAGCCTGACAGACACCACTGAAGCTTTCTTT. Translation gives CASSLTDTTEAFF.

CDR3 protein: CSAGHRGAYEQYF. The CDR3 DNA follows: TGCAGTGCTGGGCACAGGGGCGCGTACGAGCAGTACTTC. V is TRBV29-1 and J is TRBJ2-7; 7 nucleotides agree with TRBD1. Germline lookup yields CDR1 SQVTM and CDR2 ANQGSEA. The CDR3 is 13 residues long.

The J gene is TRBJ1-5, the V gene TRBV19; the D gene is possibly TRBD1 (5 bases). Germline V gene data show CDR1 as LNHDA and CDR2 as SQIVND (reference sequence). V lost 1 base, J lost 7 bases, and 17 bases lay in between. There are 16 residues in the CDR3. CDR3 coding DNA: TGTGCCAGTAGTATAGGGGGCGGCACGGGGGGACAGCCCCAGCATTTT. Translated, it gives CASSIGGGTGGQPQHF.

The chain couples TRBV28 to TRBJ2-7; 8 nucleotides agree with TRBD1. CDR3 size: 13 residues. V was pared by 3 bases and J by 13 bases, with 11 bases of the junction left unmatched. Germline assignment: CDR1 MDHEN and CDR2 SYDVKM. CDR3 nucleotide sequence: TGTGCCAGCAGTTTCCGACCCGGACAGGGTCAATACTTC. Translation: CASSFRPGQGQYF. The whole variable domain, filled in from reference TRBV28 and TRBJ2-7, reads DVKVTQSSRYLVKRTGEKVFLECVQDMDHENMFWYRQDPGLGLRLIYFSYDVKMKEKGDIPEGYSVSREKKERFSLILESASTNQTSMYLCASSFRPGQGQYFGPGTRLTVT.

Comment on this clone: Compared with germline, one end of the junction differs, possibly owing to a read error. The chain couples TRBV28 to TRBJ2-7, with 11 bases fitting TRBD2. The V gene's germline CDR1 is MDHEN and CDR2 SYDVKM. This CDR3 has 15 residues. The CDR3 DNA follows: TGTGCCAGCAGTTCGCCCGGGGCACCGGGACTAGCGGTAAACTTC. This encodes CASSSPGAPGLAVNF.

The V call is TRBV5-1, the J call TRBJ2-1, with D possibly matching TRBD1 (7 bases). Germline-derived CDR1 and CDR2 are SGHRS and YFSETQ. V dropped 2 bases and J dropped 7 bases, with 13 bases sitting between them. The CDR3 totals 14 residues. CDR3 nucleotide sequence: TGCGCCAGCAGCTTACAGGGGCGGGGTAATGAGCAGTTCTTC. It encodes CASSLQGRGNEQFF.

The J gene is TRBJ2-3, the V gene TRBV13; D remains ambiguous. Between the trimmed V and J ends, which lost 2 bases and 5 bases, there was a span of 5 bases. Germline CDR1 and CDR2: PRHDT and FYEKMQ (reference sequence). The CDR3 length is 12 residues. The CDR3 sequence is CASSLTGDTQYF. The CDR3 DNA reads TGTGCCAGCAGCTTAACGGGAGATACGCAGTATTTT. Full variable domain (rest looked up from reference TRBV13 and TRBJ2-3): AAGVIQSPRHLIKEKRETATLKCYPIPRHDTVYWYQQGPGQDPQFLISFYEKMQSDKGSIPDRFSAQQFSDYHSELNMSSLELGDSALYFCASSLTGDTQYFGPGTRLTVL.

The chain uses TRBV12-5 and TRBJ2-1; 12 bases fit TRBD2. Germline V lookup: CDR1 LGHNT, CDR2 FRNRAP. The V and J ends lost 6 bases and 6 bases, in that order; junction bases with no gene match: 3. The CDR3 consists of 14 residues. CDR3 amino acids: CASGPSGGANEQFF. As DNA, the CDR3 is TGTGCTAGTGGACCTAGCGGGGGGGCCAATGAGCAGTTCTTC.

This clone came up once. This rearrangement joins TRBV6-5 to TRBJ2-7; the D is unclear. Germline CDR1 reads MNHEY; CDR2 reads SVGAGI. Between the trimmed V and J ends, which lost 0 bases and 3 bases, there was a span of 9 bases. The CDR3 extends over 14 amino acids. CDR3 in amino acids: CASSYSMGSYEQYF. CDR3 nucleotides: TGTGCCAGCAGTTACTCGATGGGCAGCTACGAGCAGTACTTC.

This chain joins TRBV11-2 and TRBJ1-3; D is possibly TRBD1 (5 bases). V lost 5 bases, J lost 0 bases, and 11 bases lay in between. CDR3 size: 15 residues. Germline CDR1 reads SGHAT; CDR2 reads FQNNGV. DNA of the CDR3: TGTGCCAGCAGCCGGGGCGGGATCTCTGGAAACACCATATATTTT. Its protein product is CASSRGGISGNTIYF. The variable domain in full, with the rest retrieved from reference TRBV11-2 and TRBJ1-3, is EAGVAQSPRYKIIEKRQSVAFWCNPISGHATLYWYQQILGQGPKLLIQFQNNGVVDDSQLPKDRFSAERLKGVDSTLKIQPAKLEDSAVYLCASSRGGISGNTIYFGEGSWLTVV.

By frequency in the sample, this clone is large (0.1 to 1%). The genes are TRBV4-1 and TRBJ2-7; tentative D call: TRBD2 (6 bases). Germline V gene data show CDR1 as MGHRA and CDR2 as YSYEKL. V lost 1 base and J lost 2, with 9 bases in between. CDR3 length: 14 residues. The CDR3 sequence: CASSQVASAYEQYF. CDR3 coding DNA: TGCGCCAGCAGCCAAGTGGCTAGCGCCTACGAGCAGTACTTC.